This T cell receptor beta chain originates from a study of post-analysis software for immune sequencing data (dated by TCRdb to the mid-2010s). At the level of the whole study: Recorded disease courses included relapsing-remitting, secondary progressive and progressive-relapsing multiple sclerosis, with some patients lacking subtype annotation. The patient repertoires were compared against approximately ten previously published healthy control repertoires obtained from donors aged 6 to 25 years. A subset of samples was prepared in parallel using single-end sample barcoding, then pooled and co-amplified after Illumina adapter ligation. What the authors observed across the whole study: Compared with controls, multiple sclerosis patients had significantly lower normalized Chao1 diversity, a finding suggesting substantial peripheral T-cell clonal expansion. The control group was slightly older than the multiple sclerosis patient group. Significantly higher frequencies in patients than in controls were found for five TRBV segments, including TRBV5-6, TRBV5-1 and TRBV20-1. Direct clustering with F measure showed strong co-clustering of samples prepared in the same batch, prompting a batch-effect correction.

To note about this clonotype: The antigen this receptor binds is unknown. No quality values exist for individual bases; no much larger clone is one base distant.

The library was obtained by PCR. The sequencer was an Illumina HiSeq 2500. Unique molecular identifiers were incorporated into TCR beta cDNA libraries to reduce PCR and sequencing biases. Per 1 to 10 million input T cells, roughly 500,000 cDNA molecules were obtained, such that each molecule approximated one T cell. Patient libraries were prepared and sequenced with the same protocol used for the earlier healthy control dataset. Within a given batch, samples were prepared together, multiplexed and sequenced on the same HiSeq lane. On the authors' methods: MIGEC was used to process the raw barcoded reads, and molecular identifier groups with only a single read were discarded before consensus assembly and CDR3 extraction. VDJtools was used for post-analysis of the clonotype tables, with diversity normalized by down-sampling every dataset to the smallest sample size. To correct batch-related cross-sample contamination, repertoire overlap clustering matched CDR3 amino acid sequences but not nucleotide sequences. The raw public data were reprocessed by TCRdb itself: fastp quality trimming at Q25, MiXCR clonotype calling, in-frame beta chains only. For every CDR3 protein sequence, its rows merge into one entry that carries the most common genes and DNA. These V and J calls derive from TCRdb rather than the authors' analysis. This sample gives almost 700,000 distinct CDR3 sequences in total; roughly three fifths of them show up just once. The ten largest clones add up to approximately 10% of the sample.

To demonstrate the VDJtools post-analysis software, the study profiled TCR beta repertoires from the peripheral blood of about 13 young patients with multiple sclerosis. The multiple sclerosis patients were children and adolescents ranging in age from about 6 to 16 years. Taken from cysteine to phenylalanine, the CDR3 has 17 residues. Kept here is only the CDR3 DNA, which spans 51 bases and is read in frame from base 1. V and J are trimmed by 0 bases and 4 bases, and the gene matches miss 14 bases of the junction. CDR1 and CDR2 were assigned from the germline V gene (reference sequence) as DFQATT and SNEGSKA.

Sequencing input: blood. This clonotype originated in a girl aged 2 to 9 with multiple sclerosis. The V and J genes are TRBV20-1 and TRBJ2-7; 8 bases in the middle match TRBD2. The DNA sequence reads TGCAGTGCTAGAGATGAGATTAGCGGGATGCTACGATACGAGCAGTACTTC. Translated, this is CSARDEISGMLRYEQYF.